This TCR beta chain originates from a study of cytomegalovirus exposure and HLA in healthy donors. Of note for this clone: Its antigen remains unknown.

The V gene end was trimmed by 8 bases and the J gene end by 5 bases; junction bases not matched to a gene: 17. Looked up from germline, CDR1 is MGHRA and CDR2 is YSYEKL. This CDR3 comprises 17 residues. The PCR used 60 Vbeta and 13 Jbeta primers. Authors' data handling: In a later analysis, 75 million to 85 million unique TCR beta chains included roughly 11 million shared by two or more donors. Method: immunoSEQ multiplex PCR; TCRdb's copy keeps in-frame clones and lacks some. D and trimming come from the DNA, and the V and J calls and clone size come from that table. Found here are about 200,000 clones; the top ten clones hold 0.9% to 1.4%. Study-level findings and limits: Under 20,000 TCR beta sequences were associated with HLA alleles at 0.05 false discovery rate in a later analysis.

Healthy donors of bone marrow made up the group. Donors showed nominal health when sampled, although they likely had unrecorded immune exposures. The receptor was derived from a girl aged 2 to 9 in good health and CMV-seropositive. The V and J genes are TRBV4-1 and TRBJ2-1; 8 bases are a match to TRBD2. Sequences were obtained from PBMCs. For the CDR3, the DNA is TGCGCCAGCCACGCAGGACTTCAGGCGGGAGGTAACAATGAGCAGTTCTTC. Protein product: CASHAGLQAGGNNEQFF.